The subject of this entry is one T cell receptor beta chain. Its specificity is not known. The data were taken from a study of shared clonotypes between healthy human individuals. Turning to the study itself: A couple of women and a few men aged 18 to 49 made up the donors. Whole-study results and caveats: Donor scarcity curtailed the genetic and exposure-history diversity represented herein. In the sorted subsets, rarefaction showed sequencing was incomplete despite large depth.

CDR1 is SEHNR and CDR2 is FQNEAQ in the germline V gene (reference sequence). J was trimmed by 3 bases and V by 4 bases; bases with no gene match: 6. This CDR3 region has 15 residues. Using immunoSEQ multiplex PCR, the repertoire was profiled, and TCRdb retains in-frame clones only, with some absent. The sample holds about 660,000 clones, around 74% seen once. The chain links TRBV7-9 to TRBJ2-5, with TRBD1 matching over 9 bases. This clonotype was sampled from a woman in her 30s in good health. The source material was memory CD4+ T cells sorted from blood. The sample's subset: CD45RA-negative fraction. The CDR3 nucleotides are TGTGCCAGCAGCTCGACCGGGACAGGGAAAGAGACCCAGTACTTC. Amino acid sequence: CASSSTGTGKETQYF.